The clone carrying this T cell receptor (beta chain) was recorded a few times. The antigen remains unidentified. The record originates from a study of beta chain features in type 1 diabetes. V lost 3 bases, J lost 1 base, and 8 bases lay in between. Germline V gene lookup returns CDR1 ENHRY and CDR2 SYGVKD. This CDR3 is 14 amino acids long. Investigators reverse transcribed all isolated RNA, so they sequenced expressed TCRB transcripts. Sequencing used immunoSEQ multiplex PCR; TCRdb keeps in-frame clones, though not all of them. The sample has roughly 150,000 clones, around 10% seen once. Overall study findings and caveats: Among type 1 diabetes patients, VDJ junctions had fewer insertions and more deletions.

A CD45RO/CCR7/CD25/CD127/CD95/CD27 panel sorted naive, central memory, regulatory and stem cell-like memory CD4+ cells. The sample was central memory CD4+ T cells from blood. The sequence derives from a young man in good health. V usage is TRBV10-3 and J usage is TRBJ2-3, with D possibly called TRBD1 or TRBD2 (5 bases each). CDR3 loop: CAISDGARTDTQYF. The CDR3 DNA follows: TGTGCCATCAGTGACGGGGCCCGCACAGATACGCAGTATTTT.